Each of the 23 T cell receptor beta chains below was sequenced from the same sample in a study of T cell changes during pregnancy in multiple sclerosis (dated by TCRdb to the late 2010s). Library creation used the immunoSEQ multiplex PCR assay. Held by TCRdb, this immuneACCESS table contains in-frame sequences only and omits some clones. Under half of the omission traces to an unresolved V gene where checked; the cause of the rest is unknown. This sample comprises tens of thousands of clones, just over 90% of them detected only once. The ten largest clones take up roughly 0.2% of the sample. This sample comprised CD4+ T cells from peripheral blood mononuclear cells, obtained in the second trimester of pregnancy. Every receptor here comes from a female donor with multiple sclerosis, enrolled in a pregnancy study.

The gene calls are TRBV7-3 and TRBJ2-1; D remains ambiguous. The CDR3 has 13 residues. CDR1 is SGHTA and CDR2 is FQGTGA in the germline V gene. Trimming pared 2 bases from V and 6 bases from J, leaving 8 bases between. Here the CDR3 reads CASSLGPTNEQFF. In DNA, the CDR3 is TGTGCCAGCAGCTTAGGGCCCACCAATGAGCAGTTCTTC.

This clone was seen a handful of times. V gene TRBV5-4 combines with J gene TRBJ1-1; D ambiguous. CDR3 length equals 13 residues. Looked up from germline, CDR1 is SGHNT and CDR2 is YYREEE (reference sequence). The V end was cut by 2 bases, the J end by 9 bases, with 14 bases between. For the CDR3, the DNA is TGTGCCAGCAGCTTCCCCGACGGAGGGAAAGCTTTCTTT. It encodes CASSFPDGGKAFF.

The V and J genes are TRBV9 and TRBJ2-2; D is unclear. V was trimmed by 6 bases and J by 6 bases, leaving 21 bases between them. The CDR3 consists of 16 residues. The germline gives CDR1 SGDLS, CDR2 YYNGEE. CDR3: CASNLDGPLNPGELFF. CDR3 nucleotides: TGTGCCAGCAACCTGGATGGGCCCCTAAATCCCGGGGAGCTGTTTTTT.

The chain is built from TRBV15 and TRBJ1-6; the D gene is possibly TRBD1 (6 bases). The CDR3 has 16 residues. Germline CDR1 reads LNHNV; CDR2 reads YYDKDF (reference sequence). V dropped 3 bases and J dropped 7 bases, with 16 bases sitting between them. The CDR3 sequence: CATSSRATGENSPLHF. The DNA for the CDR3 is TGTGCCACCAGCAGTAGGGCGACAGGCGAAAATTCACCCCTCCACTTT.

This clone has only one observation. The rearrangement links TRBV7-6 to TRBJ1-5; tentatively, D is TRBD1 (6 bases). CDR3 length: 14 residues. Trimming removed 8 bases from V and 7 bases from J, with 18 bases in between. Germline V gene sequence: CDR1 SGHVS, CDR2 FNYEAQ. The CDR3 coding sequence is TGTGCCAGCTCCCCCGGGGGGCTAGGCCAGCCCCAGCATTTT. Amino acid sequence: CASSPGGLGQPQHF.

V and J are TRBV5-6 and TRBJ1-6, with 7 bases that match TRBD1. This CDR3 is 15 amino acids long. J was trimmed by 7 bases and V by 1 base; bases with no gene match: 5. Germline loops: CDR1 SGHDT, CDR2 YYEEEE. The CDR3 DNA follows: TGTGCCAGCAGCTTGATACAGGGGTGGAATTCACCCCTCCACTTT. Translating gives CASSLIQGWNSPLHF.

CDR3 region: CASSRQTGDQSYGYTF. The CDR3 region has the DNA TGCGCCAGCAGCCGCCAGACAGGGGATCAGTCCTATGGCTACACCTTC. The chain uses TRBV4-1 and TRBJ1-2; 8 nucleotides line up with TRBD1. V gave up 4 bases and J gave up 4 bases; unmatched junction bases: 11. The germline gives CDR1 MGHRA, CDR2 YSYEKL. This CDR3 comprises 16 residues.

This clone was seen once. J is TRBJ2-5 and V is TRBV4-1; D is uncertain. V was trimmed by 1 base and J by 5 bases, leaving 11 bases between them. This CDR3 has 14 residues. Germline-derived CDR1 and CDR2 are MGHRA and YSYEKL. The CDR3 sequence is CASSQVESRETQYF. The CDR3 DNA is TGCGCCAGCAGCCAAGTGGAGTCGCGTGAGACCCAGTACTTC.

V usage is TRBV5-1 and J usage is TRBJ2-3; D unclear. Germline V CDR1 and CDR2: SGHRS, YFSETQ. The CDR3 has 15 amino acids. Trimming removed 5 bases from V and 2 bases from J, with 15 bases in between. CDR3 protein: CASSSRVKSTDTQYF. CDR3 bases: TGCGCCAGCAGTTCGAGAGTGAAATCCACAGATACGCAGTATTTT.

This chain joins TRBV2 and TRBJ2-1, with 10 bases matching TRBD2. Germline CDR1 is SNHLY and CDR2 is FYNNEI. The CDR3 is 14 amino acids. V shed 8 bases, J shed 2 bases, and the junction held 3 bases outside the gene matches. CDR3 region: CASSGLAAYNEQFF. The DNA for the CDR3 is TGTGCCAGCTCCGGACTAGCGGCCTACAATGAGCAGTTCTTC.

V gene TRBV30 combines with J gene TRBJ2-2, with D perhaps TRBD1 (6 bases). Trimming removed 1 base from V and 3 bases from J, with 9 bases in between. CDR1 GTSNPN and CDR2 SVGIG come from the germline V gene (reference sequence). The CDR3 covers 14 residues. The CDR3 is CAWSAGAYTGELFF. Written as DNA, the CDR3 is TGTGCCTGGAGTGCAGGGGCGTACACCGGGGAGCTGTTTTTT. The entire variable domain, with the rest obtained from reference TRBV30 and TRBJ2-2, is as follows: SQTIHQWPATLVQPVGSPLSLECTVEGTSNPNLYWYRQAAGRGLQLLFYSVGIGQISSEVPQNLSASRPQDRQFILSSKKLLLSDSGFYLCAWSAGAYTGELFFGEGSRLTVL.

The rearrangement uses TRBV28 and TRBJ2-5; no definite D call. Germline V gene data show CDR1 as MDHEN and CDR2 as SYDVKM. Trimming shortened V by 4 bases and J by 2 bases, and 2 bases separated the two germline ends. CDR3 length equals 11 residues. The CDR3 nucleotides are TGTGCCAGCAGTTCTCAAGAGACCCAGTACTTC. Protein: CASSSQETQYF.

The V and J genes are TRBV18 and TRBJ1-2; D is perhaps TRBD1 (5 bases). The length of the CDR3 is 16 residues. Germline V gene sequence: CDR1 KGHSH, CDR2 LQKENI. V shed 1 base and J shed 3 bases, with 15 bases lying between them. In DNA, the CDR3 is TGTGCCAGCTCACCACTTGCAGGGAATCTAGACTATGGCTACACCTTC. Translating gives CASSPLAGNLDYGYTF. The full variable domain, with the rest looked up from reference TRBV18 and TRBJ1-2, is NAGVMQNPRHLVRRRGQEARLRCSPMKGHSHVYWYRQLPEEGLKFMVYLQKENIIDESGMPKERFSAEFPKEGPSILRIQQVVRGDSAAYFCASSPLAGNLDYGYTFGSGTRLTVV.

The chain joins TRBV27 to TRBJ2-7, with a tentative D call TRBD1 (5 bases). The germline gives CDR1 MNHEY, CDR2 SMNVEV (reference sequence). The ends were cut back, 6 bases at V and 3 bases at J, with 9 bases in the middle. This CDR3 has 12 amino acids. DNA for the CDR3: TGTGCCAGCAGCGACAGCCTCTACGAGCAGTACTTC. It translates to CASSDSLYEQYF.

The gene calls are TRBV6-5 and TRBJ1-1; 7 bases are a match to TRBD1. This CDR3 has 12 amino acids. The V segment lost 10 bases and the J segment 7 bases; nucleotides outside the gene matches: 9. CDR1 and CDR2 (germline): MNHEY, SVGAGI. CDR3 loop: CATFRTGLEAFF. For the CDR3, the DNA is TGTGCCACGTTTAGGACAGGCCTTGAAGCTTTCTTT.

The CDR3, as DNA: TGTGCCAGCAGCGTCGACAGGGCAACTAATGAAAAACTGTTTTTT. Its translation is CASSVDRATNEKLFF. The chain is built from TRBV5-4 and TRBJ1-4; TRBD1 agrees at 7 bases. Germline CDR1 SGHNT, CDR2 YYREEE (reference sequence). V lost 4 bases, J lost 0 bases, and 3 bases stayed unmatched. The CDR3 contains 15 residues.

The CDR3 coding sequence is TGTGCCAGCAGTGAAAAGCGGGGGGGGTCCTACAATGAGCAGTTCTTC. It specifies CASSEKRGGSYNEQFF. The chain carries TRBV2 and TRBJ2-1, with TRBD2 matching over 10 bases. The CDR3 is 16 residues long. J lost 1 base, V lost 2 bases, and 2 bases had no gene match. Germline CDR1 SNHLY, CDR2 FYNNEI.

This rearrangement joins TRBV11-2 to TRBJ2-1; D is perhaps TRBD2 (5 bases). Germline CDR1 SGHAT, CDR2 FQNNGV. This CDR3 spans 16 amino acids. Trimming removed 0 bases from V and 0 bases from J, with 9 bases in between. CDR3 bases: TGTGCCAGCAGCTTAGAGAGCGGTAGCTCCTACAATGAGCAGTTCTTC. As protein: CASSLESGSSYNEQFF.

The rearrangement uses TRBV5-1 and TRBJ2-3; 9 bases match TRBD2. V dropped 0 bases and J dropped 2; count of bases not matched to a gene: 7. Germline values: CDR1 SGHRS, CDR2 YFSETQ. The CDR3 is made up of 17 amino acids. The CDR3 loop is CASSLGGGRAFTDTQYF. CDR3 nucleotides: TGCGCCAGCAGCTTGGGGGGCGGGAGGGCCTTCACAGATACGCAGTATTTT. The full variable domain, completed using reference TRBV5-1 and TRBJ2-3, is KAGVTQTPRYLIKTRGQQVTLSCSPISGHRSVSWYQQTPGQGLQFLFEYFSETQRNKGNFPGRFSGRQFSNSRSEMNVSTLELGDSALYLCASSLGGGRAFTDTQYFGPGTRLTVL.

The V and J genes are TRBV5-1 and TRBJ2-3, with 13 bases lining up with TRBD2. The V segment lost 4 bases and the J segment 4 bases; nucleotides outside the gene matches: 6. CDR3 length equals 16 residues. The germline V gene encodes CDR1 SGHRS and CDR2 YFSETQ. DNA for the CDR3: TGCGCCAGCAGCCCTGGACTAGCGGGAGTGGCAGATACGCAGTATTTT. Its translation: CASSPGLAGVADTQYF.

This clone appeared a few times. CDR3 in amino acids: CASSSGTGDYQPQHF. Written as DNA, the CDR3 is TGTGCCAGCAGCTCCGGGACAGGGGATTATCAGCCCCAGCATTTT. The genes are TRBV5-5 and TRBJ1-5, with 10 bases lining up with TRBD1. V lost 3 bases to trimming and J lost 5 bases; unmatched junction nucleotides: 5. Per the germline V gene, CDR1 is SGHKS and CDR2 is YYEKEE (reference sequence). The CDR3 loop spans 15 amino acids.

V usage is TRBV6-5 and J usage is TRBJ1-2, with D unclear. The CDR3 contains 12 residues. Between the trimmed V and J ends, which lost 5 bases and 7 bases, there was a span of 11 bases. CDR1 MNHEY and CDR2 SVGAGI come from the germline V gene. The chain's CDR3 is CASSTPTGGYTF. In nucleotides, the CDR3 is TGTGCCAGCAGTACCCCTACGGGTGGCTACACCTTC.

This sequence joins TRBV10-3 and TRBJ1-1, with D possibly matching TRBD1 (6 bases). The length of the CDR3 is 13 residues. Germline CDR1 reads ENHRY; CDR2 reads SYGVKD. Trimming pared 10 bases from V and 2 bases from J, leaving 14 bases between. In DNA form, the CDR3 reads TGTGCCAGCTCCACAGGGCTCAACACTGAAGCTTTCTTT. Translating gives CASSTGLNTEAFF.